Given below is one TCR beta chain in context. As yet, its antigen is unknown. These data originate in a study of shared clonotypes between healthy human individuals. The study's findings and limits: The study found about 5% of naive CD4 clonotypes shared across several donors. Non-shared clonotypes had lower generation probabilities than clonotypes shared by all four sorted-subset donors.

The CDR3 is 15 amino acids. The V and J ends lost 5 bases and 7 bases, in that order; junction bases with no gene match: 8. Germline assignment: CDR1 LNHDA and CDR2 SQIVND (reference sequence). TCRdb's table, derived via immunoSEQ multiplex PCR, lists solely in-frame clones and lacks some. The sample comprises 730,000 or so clones, about two thirds of which are singletons, and under 2% rests with the top ten. V gene TRBV19 combines with J gene TRBJ2-7, with 13 bases fitting TRBD2. The sample was memory CD4+ T cells sorted from blood. The subset here: CD45RA-negative fraction. This receptor was taken from a woman aged 25 to 39 in good health. The CDR3, as DNA: TGTGCCAGTAGTCCCCGGACTAGCGGGAGCAAGGAGCAGTACTTC. Protein: CASSPRTSGSKEQYF. Full variable domain (missing parts from reference TRBV19 and TRBJ2-7): DGGITQSPKYLFRKEGQNVTLSCEQNLNHDAMYWYRQDPGQGLRLIYYSQIVNDFQKGDIAEGYSVSREKKESFPLTVTSAQKNPTAFYLCASSPRTSGSKEQYFGPGTRLTVT.